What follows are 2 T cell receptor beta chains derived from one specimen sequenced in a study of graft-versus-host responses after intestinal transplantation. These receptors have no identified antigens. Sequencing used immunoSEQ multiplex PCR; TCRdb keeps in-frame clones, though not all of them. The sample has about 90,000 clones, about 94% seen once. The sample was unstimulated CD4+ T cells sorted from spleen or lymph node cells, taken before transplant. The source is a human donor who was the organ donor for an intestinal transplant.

In nucleotides, the CDR3 is TGTGCCAGCTCACTCACGGGGGATGCTTCCTATGGCTACACCTTC. Its protein product is CASSLTGDASYGYTF. The chain employs TRBV18 and TRBJ1-2; maybe TRBD1 (5 bases). The CDR3 totals 15 residues. CDR1 and CDR2 (germline): KGHSH, LQKENI. V lost 4 bases and J lost 4, with 16 bases in between.

The CDR3: CASRPDRPGSPLHF. The CDR3 bases are TGTGCCAGCAGACCGGACAGGCCTGGTTCACCCCTCCACTTT. The rearrangement links TRBV9 to TRBJ1-6, with TRBD1 matching over 7 bases. This CDR3 has 14 residues. V lost 5 bases to trimming and J lost 9 bases; unmatched junction nucleotides: 8. Germline CDR1 reads SGDLS; CDR2 reads YYNGEE.